This T cell receptor beta chain was observed in a study of blood T cell repertoires in COVID-19. Across the study: Spain, Italy and the United States supplied samples that represented acute and convalescent COVID-19. The cDNA or gDNA used as material had been derived from T cells, B-cell-depleted T cells, or PBMCs.

Seattle patients were enrolled during active infection and followed longitudinally. In the original analysis: Estimation of nucleated cell counts was performed using reference gene primer amplification. Libraries were prepared by immunoSEQ multiplex PCR; TCRdb keeps only in-frame clonotypes and omits some of them. V and J calls and clone size are copied from that table; D and trimming were computed from the DNA. The top ten clones hold 18% of a sample with about 200,000 clones, roughly 90% of them seen once. The receptor's source is a man in his fifties with COVID-19, enrolled during active disease. The sequenced material came from peripheral blood.

The CDR3 nucleotides are TGTGCCAACCTTCCACAAGAAGCTTTCTTT. It translates to CANLPQEAFF. This chain links TRBV24-1 with TRBJ1-1; D gene ambiguous. The length of the CDR3 is 10 residues. In germline, CDR1 is KGHDR, CDR2 SFDVKD. The V gene lost 11 bases and the J gene lost 8 bases, with 11 bases spanning the gap.